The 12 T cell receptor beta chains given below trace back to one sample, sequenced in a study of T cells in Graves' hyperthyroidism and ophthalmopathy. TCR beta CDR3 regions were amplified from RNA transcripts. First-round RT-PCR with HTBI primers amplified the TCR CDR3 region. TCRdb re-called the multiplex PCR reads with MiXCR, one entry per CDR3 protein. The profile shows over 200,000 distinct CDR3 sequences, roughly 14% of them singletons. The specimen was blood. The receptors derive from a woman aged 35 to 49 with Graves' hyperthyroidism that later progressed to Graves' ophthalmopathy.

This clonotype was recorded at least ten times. CDR3: CAISESDRANGEAFF. The CDR3 nucleotides are TGTGCCATCAGTGAGTCAGACAGGGCCAACGGTGAAGCTTTCTTT. The rearrangement uses TRBV10-3 and TRBJ1-1; TRBD1 matches at 7 bases. This CDR3 has 15 amino acids. With 0 bases clipped from V and 7 bases from J, the junction kept 8 bases outside the gene matches. Germline V gives CDR1 ENHRY, CDR2 SYGVKD.

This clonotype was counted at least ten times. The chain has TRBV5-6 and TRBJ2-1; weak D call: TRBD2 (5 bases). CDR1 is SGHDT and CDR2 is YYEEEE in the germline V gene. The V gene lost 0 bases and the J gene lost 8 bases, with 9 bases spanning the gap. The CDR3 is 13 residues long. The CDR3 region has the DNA TGTGCCAGCAGCTTGGGGGCCGGGGATGAGCAGTTCTTC. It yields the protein CASSLGAGDEQFF.

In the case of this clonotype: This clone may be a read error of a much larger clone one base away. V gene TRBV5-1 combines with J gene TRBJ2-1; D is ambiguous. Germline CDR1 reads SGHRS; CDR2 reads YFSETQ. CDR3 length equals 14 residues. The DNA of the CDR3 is TGCGCCAGCAGCTTTATAGATTCCTACAATGAGCAGTTATTC. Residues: CASSFIDSYNEQLF.

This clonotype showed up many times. In DNA, the CDR3 is TGTGCCAGTACTAGTTCGGGGTCTTTTGGAAACACCATATATTTT. Its translation is CASTSSGSFGNTIYF. The V gene is TRBV3-1, the J gene TRBJ1-3, with D unresolved. CDR3 length: 15 amino acids. The germline gives CDR1 LGHDT, CDR2 YNNKEL (reference sequence). Trimming removed 9 bases at V and 3 bases at J, with 18 bases between.

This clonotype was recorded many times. CDR3 in amino acids: CSARDHLGNQPQHF. DNA of the CDR3: TGCAGTGCTAGGGACCACTTGGGCAATCAGCCCCAGCATTTT. The J gene is TRBJ1-5, the V gene TRBV20-1; no firm D call. V was clipped by 3 bases and J by 2 bases, with 11 bases between them. The CDR3 is made up of 14 amino acids. CDR1 is DFQATT and CDR2 is SNEGSKA in the germline V gene (reference sequence).

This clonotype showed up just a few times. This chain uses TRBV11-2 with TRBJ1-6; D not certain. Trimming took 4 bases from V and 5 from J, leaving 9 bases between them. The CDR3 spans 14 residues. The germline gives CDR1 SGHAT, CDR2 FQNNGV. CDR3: CASSSGLNNSPLHF. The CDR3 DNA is TGTGCCAGCAGCTCCGGGTTAAATAATTCACCCCTCCACTTT.

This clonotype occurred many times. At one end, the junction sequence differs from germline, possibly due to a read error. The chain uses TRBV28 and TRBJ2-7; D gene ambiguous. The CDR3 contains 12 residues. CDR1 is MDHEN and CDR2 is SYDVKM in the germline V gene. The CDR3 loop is CASSSRSHEQYF. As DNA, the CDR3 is TGTGCCAGCAGTTCGCGCTCCCACGAGCAGTACTTC.

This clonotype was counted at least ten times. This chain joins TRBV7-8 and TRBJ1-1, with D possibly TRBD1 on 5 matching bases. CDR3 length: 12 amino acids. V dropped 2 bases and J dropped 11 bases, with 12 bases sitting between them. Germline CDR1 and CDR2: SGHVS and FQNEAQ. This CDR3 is CASSLPGLWAFF. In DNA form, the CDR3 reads TGTGCCAGCAGCTTACCGGGACTTTGGGCTTTCTTT.

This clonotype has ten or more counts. The CDR3 bases are TGTGCCAGCAGTTCCCCCGGGACGGAAAGCACAGATACGCAGTATTTT. Its protein product is CASSSPGTESTDTQYF. The V call is TRBV7-9, the J call TRBJ2-3; either TRBD1 or TRBD2 may supply D (5 bases each). The ends were cut back, 6 bases at V and 0 bases at J, with 16 bases in the middle. CDR3 length: 16 residues. Germline V gene data show CDR1 as SEHNR and CDR2 as FQNEAQ (reference sequence).

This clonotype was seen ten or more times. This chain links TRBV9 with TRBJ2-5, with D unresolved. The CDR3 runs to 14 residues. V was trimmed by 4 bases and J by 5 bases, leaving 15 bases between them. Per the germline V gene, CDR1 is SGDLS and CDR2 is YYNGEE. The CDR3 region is CASSTPSIGETQYF. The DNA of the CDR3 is TGTGCCAGCAGCACCCCCTCAATTGGGGAGACCCAGTACTTC.

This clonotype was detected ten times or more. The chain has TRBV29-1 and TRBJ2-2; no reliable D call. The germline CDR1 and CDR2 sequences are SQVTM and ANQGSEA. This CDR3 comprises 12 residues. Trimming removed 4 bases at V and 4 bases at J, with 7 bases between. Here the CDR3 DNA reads TGCAGCGTTGTAATCCCCACCGGGGAGCTGTTTTTT. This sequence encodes CSVVIPTGELFF.

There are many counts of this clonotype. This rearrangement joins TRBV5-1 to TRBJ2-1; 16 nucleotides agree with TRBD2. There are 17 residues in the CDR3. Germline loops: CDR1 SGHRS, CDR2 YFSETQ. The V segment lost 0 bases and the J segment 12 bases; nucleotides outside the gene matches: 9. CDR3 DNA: TGCGCCAGCAGCTTGGTCGCCGGGACTAGCGGGAGGGGGGGGCAGTTCTTC. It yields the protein CASSLVAGTSGRGGQFF.